This T cell receptor (beta chain) was profiled in a study of patients and donors after allogeneic stem cell transplantation. The CDR3 sequence is 13 residues long. Germline-derived CDR1 and CDR2 are SGHDN and FVKESK. Trimming removed 4 bases from V and 1 base from J, with 7 bases in between. This clonotype showed up just a few times. MiXCR was run by TCRdb on the RT-PCR reads, yielding one entry per CDR3 protein. The sample has 200,000 to 250,000 distinct CDR3 sequences, roughly 38% seen once; the top ten hold roughly 12%. The receptor comes from a human donor who was either an allogeneic HSCT recipient or a stem cell or donor lymphocyte infusion donor (not recorded which). It is not recorded whose cells these are; they may come from a transplant donor. The gene calls are TRBV14 and TRBJ1-1; possible D gene TRBD1, 5 bases. Sequenced: blood, either unsorted or a sorted T cell fraction (not recorded which). The CDR3 DNA reads TGTGCCAGCAGCCGAGGGGAGAACACTGAAGCTTTCTTT. It is translated as CASSRGENTEAFF.